The 24 T cell receptor beta chains given below trace back to one sample, sequenced in a study of T cells in Graves' hyperthyroidism and ophthalmopathy. The TCR beta CDR3 regions underwent amplification using RNA transcripts as the source. HTBI primers were used for first-round RT-PCR of the TCR CDR3. TCRdb analysed the multiplex PCR reads with MiXCR anew, one entry per CDR3 protein. The sample holds fewer than 400,000 distinct CDR3 sequences, approximately 14% seen once. The material sequenced was blood. The receptors were sampled from a woman aged 18-29 years with Graves' hyperthyroidism that later progressed to Graves' ophthalmopathy.

The chain carries TRBV19 and TRBJ1-5, with 7 bases that match TRBD1. J was trimmed by 2 bases and V by 6 bases; bases with no gene match: 7. CDR3 length: 15 residues. Germline CDR1 is LNHDA and CDR2 is SQIVND (reference sequence). The CDR3 loop reads CASRETGSGNQPQHF. CDR3 DNA: TGTGCCAGTAGGGAGACAGGGTCTGGCAATCAGCCCCAGCATTTT.

This clonotype was counted between two and nine times. This sequence joins TRBV11-2 and TRBJ2-7; D is unclear. The V and J ends lost 2 bases and 3 bases respectively, with 11 bases between them. This CDR3 comprises 14 residues. CDR1 and CDR2 (germline): SGHAT, FQNNGV. In DNA, the CDR3 is TGTGCCAGCAGCTTATCCCATTTTGACTACGAGCAGTACTTC. Translating it yields CASSLSHFDYEQYF. The whole variable domain, filled in from reference TRBV11-2 and TRBJ2-7, reads EAGVAQSPRYKIIEKRQSVAFWCNPISGHATLYWYQQILGQGPKLLIQFQNNGVVDDSQLPKDRFSAERLKGVDSTLKIQPAKLEDSAVYLCASSLSHFDYEQYFGPGTRLTVT.

The chain links TRBV5-4 to TRBJ2-1; TRBD2 matches 13 bases. CDR1 is SGHNT, CDR2 YYREEE, per germline (reference sequence). The CDR3 consists of 17 residues. V lost 4 bases to trimming and J lost 5 bases; unmatched junction nucleotides: 9. CDR3 amino acids: CASSKGTSGTPHNEQFF. CDR3 DNA sequence: TGTGCCAGCAGCAAAGGGACTAGCGGGACCCCACACAATGAGCAGTTCTTC.

The chain combines TRBV6-1 with TRBJ2-7; the match to TRBD1 covers 9 bases. Germline-derived CDR1 and CDR2 are MNHNS and SASEGT. V trimming: 5 bases; J trimming: 12 bases; junction bases outside the gene matches: 8. The CDR3 has 12 residues. CDR3 in amino acids: CASSSTGTGLYF. The CDR3 DNA reads as TGTGCCAGCAGTTCCACCGGGACAGGGCTGTACTTC.

This clonotype was seen many times. The chain couples TRBV20-1 to TRBJ2-3; a weak D match, TRBD2 (5 bases). CDR3 length: 14 amino acids. V was cut by 3 bases and J by 2 bases, with 12 bases left in between. Germline lookup yields CDR1 DFQATT and CDR2 SNEGSKA (reference sequence). CDR3 DNA: TGCAGTGCTAGTGGTTGGGAGAACACAGATACGCAGTATTTT. It encodes CSASGWENTDTQYF.

At least ten counts were recorded for this clonotype. This rearrangement joins TRBV2 to TRBJ1-2; D gene uncertain. Germline V gene sequence: CDR1 SNHLY, CDR2 FYNNEI. V lost 4 bases to trimming and J lost 8 bases, with 20 bases between them. The CDR3 covers 15 residues. As DNA, the CDR3 is TGTGCCAGCAGTGGTCCCGAGACCCCAGCCTTCGGCTACACCTTC. It is translated as CASSGPETPAFGYTF.

V usage is TRBV3-1 and J usage is TRBJ1-1; D gene uncertain. The germline V and J ends were trimmed by 6 bases and 4 bases, with 9 bases remaining between them. Looked up from germline, CDR1 is LGHDT and CDR2 is YNNKEL (reference sequence). This CDR3 contains 12 residues. The CDR3 loop reads CASRGPGTEAFF. CDR3 nucleotide sequence: TGTGCCAGCAGAGGGCCTGGCACTGAAGCTTTCTTT.

This clonotype was observed a few times. The rearrangement uses TRBV28 and TRBJ2-7, with D unclear. The V gene lost 5 bases and the J gene lost 6 bases, with 11 bases spanning the gap. Germline V gene lookup returns CDR1 MDHEN and CDR2 SYDVKM. This CDR3 region has 12 residues. This chain's CDR3 is CASSSTWREQYF. The CDR3 DNA reads TGTGCCAGCAGTAGTACATGGCGCGAGCAGTACTTC.

This clonotype was counted ten times or more. V gene TRBV28 combines with J gene TRBJ1-2, with D possibly TRBD1 on 5 matching bases. This CDR3 is built from 14 residues. Germline CDR1 and CDR2: MDHEN and SYDVKM. V gave up 1 base and J gave up 7 bases, with 13 bases separating them. CDR3 loop: CASSLLRGSAGYTF. As DNA, the CDR3 is TGTGCCAGCAGTTTATTGCGGGGCAGCGCTGGCTACACCTTC.

This clonotype has at least ten counts. V is TRBV18 and J is TRBJ2-1, with 7 bases matching TRBD1. V lost 2 bases to trimming and J lost 10 bases; unmatched junction nucleotides: 5. The V gene's germline CDR1 is KGHSH and CDR2 LQKENI. CDR3 length: 13 residues. The CDR3 bases are TGTGCCAGCTCACCAAACAGGGGCAACGAGCAGTTCTTC. This codes for CASSPNRGNEQFF.

Only a few counts were recorded for this clonotype. The chain carries TRBV6-1 and TRBJ1-1; TRBD1 matches 7 bases. In germline, CDR1 is MNHNS, CDR2 SASEGT. This CDR3 has 16 residues. V shed 2 bases, J shed 0 bases, and the junction held 6 bases outside the gene matches. The CDR3 DNA follows: TGTGCCAGCAGTGAATTCTGGGACAGCCTGAACACTGAAGCTTTCTTT. Protein product: CASSEFWDSLNTEAFF.

This clonotype was detected many times. The V and J genes are TRBV12-3 or TRBV12-4 and TRBJ2-2, with D maybe TRBD2 (5 bases). Trimming removed 10 bases from V and 0 bases from J, with 12 bases in between. The CDR3 has 14 amino acids. CDR3 region: CATQDWTNTGELFF. CDR3 in DNA: TGTGCCACCCAGGACTGGACGAACACCGGGGAGCTGTTTTTT.

This clonotype was detected ten times or more. V usage is TRBV20-1 and J usage is TRBJ2-2; D is unresolved. CDR3 size: 14 residues. Trimming removed 3 bases at V and 0 bases at J, with 8 bases between. The germline gives CDR1 DFQATT, CDR2 SNEGSKA (reference sequence). CDR3 loop: CSARADTNTGELFF. CDR3 nucleotides: TGCAGTGCTAGGGCGGATACGAACACCGGGGAGCTGTTTTTT.

There are many counts of this clonotype. The chain has TRBV20-1 and TRBJ2-2; 8 bases fit TRBD2. Germline trimming cut 2 bases from V and 5 bases from J; bases unmatched to any gene: 1. Germline CDR1 is DFQATT and CDR2 is SNEGSKA (reference sequence). The CDR3 loop spans 13 amino acids. DNA of the CDR3: TGCAGTGCTAGACAGCGGGGGACCGGGGAGCTGTTTTTT. It specifies CSARQRGTGELFF.

In its sample, this clonotype was seen a few times. V is TRBV29-1 and J is TRBJ1-4; a weak D match, TRBD1 (5 bases). V lost 0 bases, J lost 2 bases, and 10 bases lay in between. The CDR3 is made up of 15 amino acids. CDR1 and CDR2 (germline): SQVTM, ANQGSEA. The CDR3 nucleotides read TGCAGCGTTGAAGACTCCGGGGCGACTAATGAAAAACTGTTTTTT. Its translation is CSVEDSGATNEKLFF.

This clonotype was counted many times. V usage is TRBV20-1 and J usage is TRBJ1-2; the D gene is possibly TRBD1 (5 bases). The germline CDR1 and CDR2 sequences are DFQATT and SNEGSKA (reference sequence). Trimming removed 1 base from V and 2 bases from J, with 8 bases in between. The CDR3 is 13 residues long. The CDR3 DNA reads TGCAGTGCTAGAGTGGGGCTGAACTATGGCTACACCTTC. Protein: CSARVGLNYGYTF.

This clonotype was detected a few times. The rearrangement uses TRBV3-1 and TRBJ2-1; 9 positions agree with TRBD2. Germline trimming cut 4 bases from V and 15 bases from J; bases unmatched to any gene: 10. Germline V gives CDR1 LGHDT, CDR2 YNNKEL (reference sequence). CDR3 length: 13 amino acids. CDR3 amino acids: CASSPLAGVYPFF. In DNA, the CDR3 is TGTGCCAGCAGCCCTTTAGCGGGAGTATATCCGTTCTTC.

This clonotype was picked up many times. The chain links TRBV14 to TRBJ2-1; no clear D gene. Germline V gene lookup returns CDR1 SGHDN and CDR2 FVKESK. The length of the CDR3 is 12 residues. V dropped 6 bases and J dropped 9 bases, with 12 bases sitting between them. This CDR3 reads CASSHHLGEQFF. The CDR3 coding sequence is TGTGCCAGCAGTCACCACCTGGGTGAGCAGTTCTTC. The entire variable domain, with the rest obtained from reference TRBV14 and TRBJ2-1, is as follows: EAGVTQFPSHSVIEKGQTVTLRCDPISGHDNLYWYRRVMGKEIKFLLHFVKESKQDESGMPNNRFLAERTGGTYSTLKVQPAELEDSGVYFCASSHHLGEQFFGPGTRLTVL.

This clonotype occurred many times. This rearrangement joins TRBV2 to TRBJ2-3, with 8 nucleotides matching TRBD1. Germline V gene sequence: CDR1 SNHLY, CDR2 FYNNEI. This CDR3 has 13 amino acids. Losses at the gene ends were 4 bases for V and 5 bases for J; bases not matched to a gene: 2. In DNA form, the CDR3 reads TGTGCCAGCAGTGCTACAGGGGGAGATACGCAGTATTTT. Protein sequence: CASSATGGDTQYF.

This chain connects TRBV19 to TRBJ1-2; maybe TRBD1 (5 bases). The CDR3 contains 14 residues. V was pared by 3 bases and J by 6 bases, with 14 bases between. Germline V gene lookup returns CDR1 LNHDA and CDR2 SQIVND (reference sequence). CDR3: CASSIPGQTHGYTF. CDR3 nucleotide sequence: TGTGCCAGTAGTATCCCGGGGCAGACCCATGGCTACACCTTC.

This clonotype was recorded many times. The chain employs TRBV11-2 and TRBJ2-5; D is uncertain. The CDR3 consists of 16 residues. Trimming left V 5 bases short and J 2 bases short, with 18 bases between. The germline V gene has CDR1 SGHAT and CDR2 FQNNGV. This CDR3 is CASSPLKRKFQETQYF. Written as DNA, the CDR3 is TGTGCCAGCAGCCCCCTAAAACGGAAATTTCAAGAGACCCAGTACTTC.

This chain joins TRBV5-5 and TRBJ2-5, with 13 bases aligning to TRBD2. V lost 0 bases, J lost 3 bases, and 5 bases stayed unmatched. The CDR3 spans 17 residues. CDR1 and CDR2 (germline): SGHKS, YYEKEE (reference sequence). CDR3 nucleotide sequence: TGTGCCAGCAGCTTGGCCGTGGGGACTAGCGGGAAAGAGACCCAGTACTTC. This encodes CASSLAVGTSGKETQYF.

V is TRBV5-8 and J is TRBJ2-7, with D perhaps being TRBD1 or TRBD2 (5 bases each). The CDR3 loop spans 16 amino acids. Trimming shortened V by 0 bases and J by 3 bases, and 16 bases separated the two germline ends. From germline, CDR1 is SGHTS and CDR2 YDEGEE. CDR3 nucleotide sequence: TGTGCCAGCAGCTTGGCCGGGGCAGGGATGGTCTACGAGCAGTACTTC. Amino acid sequence: CASSLAGAGMVYEQYF.

This clonotype was picked up many times. The gene calls are TRBV20-1 and TRBJ2-5; 7 positions match TRBD2. Germline V gives CDR1 DFQATT, CDR2 SNEGSKA (reference sequence). The CDR3 consists of 16 residues. The V segment lost 6 bases and the J segment 6 bases; nucleotides outside the gene matches: 19. CDR3 sequence (DNA): TGCAGTGCGGCAGTTCGTGGGGGAGGGCCGGCACAGACCCAGTACTTC. As protein: CSAAVRGGGPAQTQYF.